Presented here are 17 T cell receptor beta chains from one specimen sequenced in a study of blood T cell repertoires in COVID-19. Repertoires were generated with immunoSEQ multiplex PCR, while TCRdb's copy carries only in-frame clones and drops some. The table includes about 300,000 clones, 80% to 90% detected once. The source material was PBMCs or T cells enriched from blood (not recorded which). These receptors were obtained from a woman between 18 and 30 years old who had recovered from COVID-19.

The CDR3 DNA is TGTGCCAGCGGCAGGACAGAGCAGTACTTC. Translated, it gives CASGRTEQYF. The rearrangement uses TRBV28 and TRBJ2-7; possible D gene TRBD1, 5 bases. The CDR3 contains 10 residues. The V end lost 8 bases, the J end lost 7 bases, and 9 bases lay between the germline ends. Germline V gene lookup returns CDR1 MDHEN and CDR2 SYDVKM.

There are a few counts of this clone. The chain joins TRBV6-5 to TRBJ1-5; 9 nucleotides align to TRBD1. Trimming took 6 bases from V and 4 from J; bases not matched to a gene: 4. The CDR3 has 14 residues. Germline V gives CDR1 MNHEY, CDR2 SVGAGI. The CDR3 here is CASSAGTGNQPQHF. The CDR3 DNA reads as TGTGCCAGCAGCGCCGGGACAGGGAATCAGCCCCAGCATTTT.

This clone appeared once. V gene TRBV9 combines with J gene TRBJ1-1, with D possibly matching TRBD1 (5 bases). Trimming took off 4 bases at V and 1 base at J, with 17 bases between the two ends. Looked up from germline, CDR1 is SGDLS and CDR2 is YYNGEE. The CDR3 has 16 amino acids. The CDR3 bases are TGTGCCAGCAGCCACGGTCCAGGGAGGTCGAACACTGAAGCTTTCTTT. Translation gives CASSHGPGRSNTEAFF. Variable domain in full (rest from reference TRBV9 and TRBJ1-1): DSGVTQTPKHLITATGQRVTLRCSPRSGDLSVYWYQQSLDQGLQFLIQYYNGEERAKGNILERFSAQQFPDLHSELNLSSLELGDSALYFCASSHGPGRSNTEAFFGQGTRLTVV.

The CDR3 spells CACTGSGANVLTF. As DNA, the CDR3 is TGTGCCTGTACAGGGTCTGGGGCCAACGTCCTGACTTTC. The chain links TRBV30 to TRBJ2-6, with D perhaps TRBD1 (6 bases). Looked up from germline, CDR1 is GTSNPN and CDR2 is SVGIG (reference sequence). The V end lost 6 bases, the J end lost 1 base, and 7 bases lay between the germline ends. This CDR3 has 13 residues.

This chain uses TRBV7-9 with TRBJ1-2; perhaps TRBD1 as D (6 bases). The V gene lost 4 bases and the J gene lost 2 bases, with 11 bases spanning the gap. The CDR3 spans 14 residues. CDR1 is SEHNR, CDR2 FQNEAQ, per germline (reference sequence). CDR3 nucleotides: TGTGCCAGCAGCTGGGGACACCAGAACTATGGCTACACCTTC. Its protein is CASSWGHQNYGYTF.

The genes are TRBV10-1 and TRBJ2-1; 9 positions agree with TRBD2. The CDR3 sequence is 14 residues long. Germline lookup yields CDR1 WNHNN and CDR2 SYGVQD (reference sequence). The V gene end was trimmed by 6 bases and the J gene end by 8 bases; junction bases not matched to a gene: 8. The CDR3 region is CASSLGLASHEQFF. Written as DNA, the CDR3 is TGCGCCAGCAGCTTGGGACTAGCCTCCCATGAGCAGTTCTTC.

This rearrangement joins TRBV6-1 to TRBJ1-1, with D possibly being TRBD1 (5 bases). Germline CDR1 is MNHNS and CDR2 is SASEGT. CDR3 size: 15 residues. V gave up 3 bases and J gave up 0 bases, with 11 bases separating them. CDR3: CASSEQGWVNTEAFF. CDR3 coding DNA: TGTGCCAGCAGTGAGCAGGGATGGGTGAACACTGAAGCTTTCTTT.

The chain recombines TRBV6-4 with TRBJ2-3; D is undetermined. The V end lost 4 bases, the J end lost 1 base, and 6 bases lay between the germline ends. The germline V gene has CDR1 MRHNA and CDR2 SNTAGT. CDR3 length equals 13 residues. CDR3 bases: TGTGCCAGCAGTGGTCAGGGCACAGATACGCAGTATTTT. Translated, it gives CASSGQGTDTQYF.

CDR3 sequence (DNA): TGTGCCAGCAGGAACCGGGACAGCCTCTACAATGAGCAGTTCTTC. Translating gives CASRNRDSLYNEQFF. The V and J genes are TRBV6-5 and TRBJ2-1, with 7 bases that match TRBD1. Germline V gene lookup returns CDR1 MNHEY and CDR2 SVGAGI. V was clipped by 6 bases and J by 3 bases; unmatched bases: 8. The length of the CDR3 is 15 residues.

This chain uses TRBV11-1 with TRBJ2-3; 7 bases agree with TRBD2. The CDR3 totals 15 residues. With 5 bases clipped from V and 4 bases from J, the junction kept 9 bases outside the gene matches. Per the germline V gene, CDR1 is SGHAT and CDR2 is FQDESV (reference sequence). The CDR3, as DNA: TGTGCCAGCAGCCGTTTACTAGCGAGCCCAGATACGCAGTATTTT. As protein: CASSRLLASPDTQYF. Full variable domain (missing parts from reference TRBV11-1 and TRBJ2-3): EAEVAQSPRYKITEKSQAVAFWCDPISGHATLYWYRQILGQGPELLVQFQDESVVDDSQLPKDRFSAERLKGVDSTLKIQPAELGDSAMYLCASSRLLASPDTQYFGPGTRLTVL.

This chain links TRBV2 with TRBJ1-3; D possibly corresponds to TRBD1 (5 bases). The V gene lost 6 bases and the J gene lost 2 bases, with 14 bases spanning the gap. The CDR3 sequence is 15 residues long. Germline V gene sequence: CDR1 SNHLY, CDR2 FYNNEI. CDR3 sequence: CASRKQGSAGNTIYF. DNA for the CDR3: TGTGCCAGCAGGAAGCAGGGATCTGCTGGAAACACCATATATTTT.

The chain carries TRBV5-1 and TRBJ1-3; D remains unclear. The V gene lost 0 bases and the J gene lost 7 bases, with 8 bases spanning the gap. The V gene's germline CDR1 is SGHRS and CDR2 YFSETQ. CDR3 size: 13 residues. This CDR3 reads CASSLDRENTIYF. Here the CDR3 DNA reads TGCGCCAGCAGCTTGGATAGGGAGAACACCATATATTTT.

The chain couples TRBV6-5 to TRBJ1-2, with TRBD1 matching 10 bases. With 6 bases clipped from V and 3 bases from J, the junction kept 4 bases outside the gene matches. The CDR3 sequence is 14 residues long. The germline gives CDR1 MNHEY, CDR2 SVGAGI. The CDR3 DNA reads as TGTGCCAGCAGGGACAGGGGGAGGGACTATGGCTACACCTTC. Encoded protein: CASRDRGRDYGYTF.

V usage is TRBV3-1 (or the pseudogene TRBV3-2) and J usage is TRBJ1-1; 9 bases are shared with TRBD1. V was clipped by 0 bases and J by 10 bases; unmatched bases: 0. CDR1 is LGHDT, CDR2 YNNKEL, per germline (reference sequence). This CDR3 is 12 amino acids long. Here the CDR3 DNA reads TGTGCCAGCAGCCAAGAGGACAGGGGAGCTTTCTTT. Translation gives CASSQEDRGAFF.

This chain links TRBV6-5 with TRBJ2-3; D gene uncertain. CDR1 MNHEY and CDR2 SVGAGI come from the germline V gene. V was cut by 0 bases and J by 0 bases, with 10 bases left in between. This CDR3 has 16 amino acids. In nucleotides, the CDR3 is TGTGCCAGCAGTTACTCCAGTACCCAGAGCACAGATACGCAGTATTTT. Its translation is CASSYSSTQSTDTQYF.

V gene TRBV7-3 combines with J gene TRBJ1-1; D is ambiguous. CDR1 SGHTA and CDR2 FQGTGA come from the germline V gene. The CDR3 has 13 residues. The V end lost 1 base, the J end lost 5 bases, and 8 bases lay between the germline ends. CDR3 in DNA: TGTGCCAGCAGCTTAATTGGGGAGACTGAAGCTTTCTTT. This codes for CASSLIGETEAFF. Based on the CDR3 plus reference TRBV7-3 and TRBJ1-1, the full variable domain is GAGVSQTPSNKVTEKGKYVELRCDPISGHTALYWYRQSLGQGPEFLIYFQGTGAADDSGLPNDRFFAVRPEGSVSTLKIQRTERGDSAVYLCASSLIGETEAFFGQGTRLTVV.

This rearrangement joins TRBV5-1 to TRBJ1-3, with D possibly TRBD1 on 6 matching bases. Germline CDR1 and CDR2: SGHRS and YFSETQ. The CDR3 contains 15 residues. V lost 3 bases, J lost 1 base, and 11 bases lay in between. CDR3: CASSSSGDSGNTIYF. CDR3 in DNA: TGCGCCAGCAGCTCTTCAGGGGATTCTGGAAACACCATATATTTT. Together with reference TRBV5-1 and TRBJ1-3, the CDR3 gives the full variable domain: KAGVTQTPRYLIKTRGQQVTLSCSPISGHRSVSWYQQTPGQGLQFLFEYFSETQRNKGNFPGRFSGRQFSNSRSEMNVSTLELGDSALYLCASSSSGDSGNTIYFGEGSWLTVV.